The 7 T cell receptor beta chains below were found in one sample sequenced in a study of cytomegalovirus exposure and HLA in healthy donors. TCRdb's copy holds only in-frame clones and misses some; the assay was immunoSEQ multiplex PCR. This repertoire shows approximately 70,000 clones, approximately 94% found once; its top ten account for 2.5% to 3.5%. The sample taken for sequencing was PBMCs. Every receptor here comes from a woman between 18 and 29 years old in good health and CMV-seropositive.

J is TRBJ2-3 and V is TRBV11-2, with 7 bases fitting TRBD1. The CDR3 totals 16 residues. V lost 5 bases and J lost 2; bases outside the gene matches: 10. From germline, CDR1 is SGHAT and CDR2 FQNNGV. CDR3 protein: CASSLTGTVSTDTQYF. In nucleotides, the CDR3 is TGTGCCAGCAGCCTTACCGGGACAGTGTCCACAGATACGCAGTATTTT.

The chain couples TRBV11-2 to TRBJ2-1; no firm D call. This CDR3 spans 14 amino acids. Trimming took 2 bases from V and 0 from J, leaving 5 bases between them. Germline CDR1 is SGHAT and CDR2 is FQNNGV. The CDR3 here is CASSLPSSYNEQFF. The CDR3 DNA follows: TGTGCCAGCAGCTTACCGAGCTCCTACAATGAGCAGTTCTTC.

The gene calls are TRBV11-2 and TRBJ1-1, with D maybe TRBD1 (6 bases). Between the trimmed V and J ends, which lost 4 bases and 1 base, there was a span of 16 bases. Germline V gene lookup returns CDR1 SGHAT and CDR2 FQNNGV. This CDR3 region has 16 residues. The CDR3 protein is CASSSTTGLQNTEAFF. CDR3 nucleotides: TGTGCCAGCAGCTCCACAACAGGGCTTCAGAACACTGAAGCTTTCTTT.

V usage is TRBV7-9 and J usage is TRBJ2-7; 7 bases are shared with TRBD2. The CDR3 extends over 14 amino acids. The germline gives CDR1 SEHNR, CDR2 FQNEAQ (reference sequence). With V trimmed by 1 base and J by 2 bases, 2 bases remained unmatched. The CDR3 DNA follows: TGTGCCAGCAGCTTAGGGGGAGGGCCCTACGAGCAGTACTTC. Its protein product is CASSLGGGPYEQYF.

The chain links TRBV7-9 to TRBJ1-2; D gene uncertain. Trimming took 2 bases from V and 2 from J, leaving 3 bases between them. The CDR3 runs 12 residues. Germline CDR1 reads SEHNR; CDR2 reads FQNEAQ (reference sequence). The CDR3 here is CASSLTNYGYTF. The CDR3 coding sequence is TGTGCCAGCAGCTTAACAAACTATGGCTACACCTTC.

The chain carries TRBV7-9 and TRBJ2-7; D might be TRBD2 (6 bases). The germline V and J ends were trimmed by 5 bases and 6 bases, with 20 bases remaining between them. The CDR3 spans 15 residues. From germline, CDR1 is SEHNR and CDR2 FQNEAQ (reference sequence). CDR3 nucleotide sequence: TGTGCCAGCAGCCTAGGGGTCGTGGGACTCGGCGAGCAGTACTTC. This sequence encodes CASSLGVVGLGEQYF.

V usage is TRBV9 and J usage is TRBJ2-1; D perhaps matches TRBD2 (6 bases). V was pared by 4 bases and J by 4 bases, with 18 bases between. Germline V lookup: CDR1 SGDLS, CDR2 YYNGEE. The CDR3 contains 16 residues. In DNA, the CDR3 is TGTGCCAGCAGCACAGGAAGCGGGTACGGTTACAATGAGCAGTTCTTC. As protein: CASSTGSGYGYNEQFF.